This T cell receptor beta chain originates from a study of blood T cell repertoires in COVID-19. Sequencing used immunoSEQ multiplex PCR; TCRdb keeps in-frame clones, though not all of them. The table includes over 150,000 clones, approximately 83% detected once. The sample comprised peripheral blood. The source of this sequence is a woman aged 60-75 years with acute or convalescent COVID-19.

The CDR3 bases are TGTGCCAGCAGCGTACCGGGACTAATACAGTTCTTC. Its protein product is CASSVPGLIQFF. The chain couples TRBV9 to TRBJ2-1; 7 bases are a match to TRBD2. CDR3 length equals 12 residues. Germline assignment: CDR1 SGDLS and CDR2 YYNGEE. The V gene end was trimmed by 1 base and the J gene end by 13 bases; junction bases not matched to a gene: 5.